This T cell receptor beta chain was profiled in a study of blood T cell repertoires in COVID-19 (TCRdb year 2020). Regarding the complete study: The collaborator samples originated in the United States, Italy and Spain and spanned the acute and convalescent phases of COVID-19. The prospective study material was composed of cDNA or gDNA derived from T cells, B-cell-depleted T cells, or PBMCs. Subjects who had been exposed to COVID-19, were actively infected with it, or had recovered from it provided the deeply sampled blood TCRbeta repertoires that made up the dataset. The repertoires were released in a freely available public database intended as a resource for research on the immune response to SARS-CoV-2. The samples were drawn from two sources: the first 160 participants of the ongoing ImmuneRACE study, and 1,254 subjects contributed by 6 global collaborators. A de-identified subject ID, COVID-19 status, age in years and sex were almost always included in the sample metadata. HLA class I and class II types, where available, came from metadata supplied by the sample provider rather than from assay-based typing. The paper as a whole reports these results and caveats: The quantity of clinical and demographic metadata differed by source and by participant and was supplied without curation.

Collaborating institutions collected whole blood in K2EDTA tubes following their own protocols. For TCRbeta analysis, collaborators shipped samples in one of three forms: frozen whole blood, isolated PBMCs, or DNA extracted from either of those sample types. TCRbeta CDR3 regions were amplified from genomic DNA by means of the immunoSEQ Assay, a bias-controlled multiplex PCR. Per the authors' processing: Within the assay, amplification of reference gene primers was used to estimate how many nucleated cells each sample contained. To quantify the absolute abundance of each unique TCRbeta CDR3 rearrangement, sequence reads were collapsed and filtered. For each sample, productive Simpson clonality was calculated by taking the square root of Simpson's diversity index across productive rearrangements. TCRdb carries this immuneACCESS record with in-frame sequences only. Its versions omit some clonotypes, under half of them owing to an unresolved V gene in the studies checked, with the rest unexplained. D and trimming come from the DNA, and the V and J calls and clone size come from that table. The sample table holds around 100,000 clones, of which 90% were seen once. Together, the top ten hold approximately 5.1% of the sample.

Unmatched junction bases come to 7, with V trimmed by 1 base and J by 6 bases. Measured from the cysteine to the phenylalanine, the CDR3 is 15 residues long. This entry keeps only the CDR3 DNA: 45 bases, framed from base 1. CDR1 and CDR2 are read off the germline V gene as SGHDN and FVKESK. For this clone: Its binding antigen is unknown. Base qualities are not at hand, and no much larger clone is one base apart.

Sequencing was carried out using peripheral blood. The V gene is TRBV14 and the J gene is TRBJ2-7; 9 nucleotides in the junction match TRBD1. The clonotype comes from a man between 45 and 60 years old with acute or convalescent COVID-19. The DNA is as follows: TGTGCCAGCAGCCAAGCCCGGGGACAGGGAGCCGAGCAGTACTTC. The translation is CASSQARGQGAEQYF.